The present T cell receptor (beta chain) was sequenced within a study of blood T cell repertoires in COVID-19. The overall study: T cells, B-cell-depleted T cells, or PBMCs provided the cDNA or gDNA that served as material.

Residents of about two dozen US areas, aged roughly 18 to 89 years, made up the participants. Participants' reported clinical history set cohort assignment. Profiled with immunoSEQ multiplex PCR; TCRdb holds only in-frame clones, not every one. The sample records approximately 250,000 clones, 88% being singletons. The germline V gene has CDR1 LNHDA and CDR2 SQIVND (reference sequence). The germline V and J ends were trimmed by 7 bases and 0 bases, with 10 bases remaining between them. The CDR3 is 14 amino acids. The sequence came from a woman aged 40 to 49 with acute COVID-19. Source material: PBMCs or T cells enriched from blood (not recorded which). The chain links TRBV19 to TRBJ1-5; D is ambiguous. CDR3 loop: CASTEYYSNQPQHF. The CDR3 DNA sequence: TGTGCCAGTACTGAGTATTATAGCAATCAGCCCCAGCATTTT.